These 28 T cell receptor beta chains share one sample of origin, sequenced in a study of CXCR3-negative and CXCR3-positive naive CD8 T cells. Overall study findings and caveats: CXCR3-expressing naive cells carried TRB CDR3s more hydrophobic than those of CXCR3-negative naive cells.

TRB cDNA was prepared as libraries by UMI-labeled 5' RACE. TCRdb processed the 5' RACE reads again and assigns one entry to each CDR3 protein, with no DNA. Its table records some 150,000 distinct CDR3 sequences. Their antigen targets remain unknown. The sample was naive CXCR3+ CD8+ T cells from blood. Documented subset: CD45RO-CCR7+CD27+CD95- naive CD8+ T cells expressing CXCR3 (TNR3+). The receptors shown here come from a human donor in good health. Some clones in this sample may be carry-over from other donors' samples.

The J gene is TRBJ1-6, the V gene TRBV4-1; TCRdb's D gene call, TRBD1, goes unchecked for lack of DNA. Looked up from germline, CDR1 is MGHRA and CDR2 is YSYEKL. CDR3 length: 19 residues. The CDR3 protein is CASSQDSWGDWAYNSPLHF.

J is TRBJ1-5 and V is TRBV20-1; checking the TCRdb D call of TRBD1 is not possible without DNA. CDR1 DFQATT and CDR2 SNEGSKA come from the germline V gene (reference sequence). The CDR3 loop spans 19 amino acids. The CDR3 is CSASLFGRGPEAPEQPQHF.

J is TRBJ2-5 and V is TRBV5-6; TCRdb's D call of TRBD1 is untestable without DNA. The CDR3 runs to 14 residues. The germline V gene has CDR1 SGHDT and CDR2 YYEEEE. CDR3 protein: CASSLVGVPETQYF.

The chain joins TRBV5-1 to TRBJ1-2; TCRdb returns TRBD1, unconfirmable since there is no DNA. There are 14 residues in the CDR3. Germline loops: CDR1 SGHRS, CDR2 YFSETQ. CDR3 sequence reads: CASSLYAGELGYTF.

The chain combines TRBV4-1 with TRBJ2-7; TCRdb proposes TRBD1, but this gene call is untestable without DNA. CDR3 length equals 14 residues. CDR1 MGHRA and CDR2 YSYEKL come from the germline V gene. CDR3 in amino acids: CASSDPGATYEQYF.

This chain uses TRBV25-1 with TRBJ2-2. Per the germline V gene, CDR1 is MGHDK and CDR2 is SYGVNS. The CDR3 is 17 amino acids. Here the CDR3 reads CASSEAEDAWNTGELFF.

This CDR3 is CASSFGTAPEKLFF. The J gene is TRBJ1-4, the V gene TRBV4-3; TCRdb indicates TRBD1, and absent DNA this call remains unverified. Germline V gene lookup returns CDR1 LGHNA and CDR2 YSLEER. This CDR3 is built from 14 residues.

The J gene is TRBJ2-1, the V gene TRBV29-1. The CDR3 has 12 residues. Per germline, CDR1 SQVTM and CDR2 ANQGSEA. This chain's CDR3 is CSVLSPYNEQFF.

The chain links TRBV5-1 to TRBJ2-1; no DNA is available, so the TRBD1 call from TCRdb remains unchecked. In germline, CDR1 is SGHRS, CDR2 YFSETQ. The CDR3 runs 14 residues. CDR3 amino acids: CASSAYRGVNEQFF.

This sequence joins TRBV20-1 and TRBJ2-7. The CDR3 is made up of 13 amino acids. Germline V gene sequence: CDR1 DFQATT, CDR2 SNEGSKA (reference sequence). Here the CDR3 reads CSASSQENYEQYF.

The V call is TRBV12-3 or TRBV12-4, the J call TRBJ2-7; without DNA, the TCRdb call of TRBD1 cannot be checked. This CDR3 is 13 amino acids long. CDR3 residues: CASRGDRVYEQYF.

The V call is TRBV2, the J call TRBJ2-4. Germline values: CDR1 SNHLY, CDR2 FYNNEI. CDR3 length: 16 residues. CDR3 sequence: CASSIGYGESENIQYF.

The CDR3 sequence is CASSLDGQETQYF. The chain has TRBV7-9 and TRBJ2-5. CDR3 length: 13 amino acids. The germline CDR1 and CDR2 sequences are SEHNR and FQNEAQ (reference sequence).

The chain has TRBV19 and TRBJ1-5; TCRdb lists TRBD1, though no DNA is available to test this call. CDR3 length: 16 amino acids. Germline V gene sequence: CDR1 LNHDA, CDR2 SQIVND (reference sequence). The CDR3 protein is CASSIFFGTTYQPQHF.

The chain has TRBV4-1 and TRBJ2-7. This CDR3 is 14 amino acids long. Germline-derived CDR1 and CDR2 are MGHRA and YSYEKL. CDR3 amino acids: CASSQDITVYEQYF.

The rearrangement uses TRBV28 and TRBJ2-7; TCRdb lists TRBD1, though no DNA is available to test this call. This CDR3 contains 15 residues. Germline CDR1 reads MDHEN; CDR2 reads SYDVKM. The CDR3 protein is CASSWEEGASYEQYF.

The chain employs TRBV7-9 and TRBJ2-5; TCRdb reports TRBD1, a call that lacks DNA to check it against. Germline V CDR1 and CDR2: SEHNR, FQNEAQ (reference sequence). The CDR3 consists of 12 residues. The chain's CDR3 is CASCPGVETQYF.

This sequence joins TRBV29-1 and TRBJ2-3; TCRdb lists TRBD1, though no DNA is available to test this call. The CDR3 has 13 amino acids. Germline V gene data show CDR1 as SQVTM and CDR2 as ANQGSEA. CDR3 amino acids: CSVERENTDTQYF.

CDR3 sequence reads: CASSPPGSTYNEQSF. The chain carries TRBV18 and TRBJ2-1. Germline lookup yields CDR1 KGHSH and CDR2 LQKENI. The length of the CDR3 is 15 residues.

This chain connects TRBV7-8 to TRBJ2-1; lacking DNA, the TRBD2 call made by TCRdb goes unchecked. The germline V gene encodes CDR1 SGHVS and CDR2 FQNEAQ. The CDR3 covers 19 residues. Here the CDR3 reads CASSLIGRVGLKIYNEQFF. The full variable domain, with the rest looked up from reference TRBV7-8 and TRBJ2-1, is GAGVSQSPRYKVAKRGQDVALRCDPISGHVSLFWYQQALGQGPEFLTYFQNEAQLDKSGLPSDRFFAERPEGSVSTLKIQRTQQEDSAVYLCASSLIGRVGLKIYNEQFFGPGTRLTVL.

V and J are TRBV29-1 and TRBJ2-1. CDR3 size: 15 residues. In germline, CDR1 is SQVTM, CDR2 ANQGSEA. The CDR3 loop reads CSVEEGGGSYNEQFF.

The chain couples TRBV5-1 to TRBJ2-7; as DNA is missing, the TRBD1 call by TCRdb cannot be tested. This CDR3 comprises 15 residues. The germline V gene encodes CDR1 SGHRS and CDR2 YFSETQ. The CDR3 protein is CASSSGTVSSYEQYF.

The chain has TRBV28 and TRBJ2-7; the D gene TCRdb calls, TRBD1, cannot be checked with no DNA. CDR3 size: 14 residues. Germline V gives CDR1 MDHEN, CDR2 SYDVKM. CDR3 loop: CASSSRGPAYEQYF.

The chain is built from TRBV9 and TRBJ2-7; there is no DNA to check the TCRdb D call of TRBD2. There are 13 residues in the CDR3. CDR1 and CDR2 (germline): SGDLS, YYNGEE. Here the CDR3 reads CASNPSGAYEQYF.

This rearrangement joins TRBV28 to TRBJ2-5; as DNA is missing, the TRBD1 call by TCRdb cannot be tested. This CDR3 has 15 residues. The germline V gene encodes CDR1 MDHEN and CDR2 SYDVKM. This CDR3 is CASSPTGGPEETQYF.

The V call is TRBV6-5, the J call TRBJ1-6; no DNA is available, so the TRBD1 call from TCRdb remains unchecked. Per germline, CDR1 MNHEY and CDR2 SVGAGI. This CDR3 is 14 amino acids long. CDR3: CASSYGQGNSPLHF.

This chain's CDR3 is CASSSTGKRYEQYF. V is TRBV7-8 and J is TRBJ2-7; as DNA is missing, the TRBD1 call by TCRdb cannot be tested. The CDR3 is 14 residues long. Germline CDR1 reads SGHVS; CDR2 reads FQNEAQ.

The V and J genes are TRBV27 and TRBJ1-1; TCRdb outputs TRBD1, but without DNA this stays unchecked. CDR3 length: 13 amino acids. Per the germline V gene, CDR1 is MNHEY and CDR2 is SMNVEV (reference sequence). This chain's CDR3 is CASSLGQHTEAFF.